This T cell receptor (beta chain) was identified in a study of post-analysis software for immune sequencing data. Whole-study findings and limits: Controls showed significantly higher normalized Chao1 diversity than did multiple sclerosis patients.

About this clonotype itself: Its antigen is still unknown.

Sequencing libraries made from TCR beta cDNA carried unique molecular identifiers. Via MiXCR, TCRdb re-called the PCR reads, giving one row per CDR3 protein. The table includes about 380,000 distinct CDR3 sequences, about a third detected once. The source is a girl aged 10-17 years with multiple sclerosis. The sequenced material came from blood.

The CDR3, as DNA: TGCGCCAGCAGCTTGGACCGGATTGAGCAGTTCTTC. Translation gives CASSLDRIEQFF. The chain links TRBV5-1 to TRBJ2-1; D gene unclear. Trimming pared 0 bases from V and 9 bases from J, leaving 7 bases between. This CDR3 has 12 amino acids. Germline CDR1 SGHRS, CDR2 YFSETQ. Filled out from reference TRBV5-1 and TRBJ2-1, the complete variable domain reads KAGVTQTPRYLIKTRGQQVTLSCSPISGHRSVSWYQQTPGQGLQFLFEYFSETQRNKGNFPGRFSGRQFSNSRSEMNVSTLELGDSALYLCASSLDRIEQFFGPGTRLTVL.